This is a list of T cell receptor beta chains from one sample in a study of blood T cells in healthy people across ages. TCRdb re-called the 5' RACE reads with MiXCR, one entry per CDR3 protein. The sample carries 650,000 to 1,000,000 distinct CDR3 sequences, 30% to 45% recorded once. Sequenced: blood. The receptors derive from a man between 18 and 29 years old in good health. Both conserved end residues are part of each CDR3. A D gene is named only where the DNA matches it firmly. Rows give clone size only sometimes, using once, few, many, or a class for an expanded clone.

v_gene	d_gene	abundance	j_gene	CDR3nt	CDR3aa
TRBV12-3/TRBV12-4	TRBD1	few	TRBJ1-5	TGTGCCAGCAGTTATCGACAGGGCGAACAGCCCCAGCATTTT	CASSYRQGEQPQHF
TRBV6-5	NA	NA	TRBJ1-2	TGTGCCAGCAGTGAACGAATTGTCACAAACTATGGCTACACCTTC	CASSERIVTNYGYTF
TRBV29-1	TRBD1	NA	TRBJ2-3	TGCAGCGTTCGAGGGGGCATAGATACGCAGTATTTT	CSVRGGIDTQYF
TRBV5-1	TRBD1	many	TRBJ2-2	TGCGCCAGCAGCCCCCTCCAGACAGGGACCGGGGAGCTGTTTTTT	CASSPLQTGTGELFF
TRBV6-7	NA	NA	TRBJ1-6	TGTGTGTGGGGGACGAAGTCTAAGAGGAATTCACCCCTCCACTTT	CVWGTKSKRNSPLHF
TRBV9	NA	NA	TRBJ2-3	TGTGCCAGCAGCGTAGATGAGTTATCAGATGCGCAGTATTTT	CASSVDELSDAQYF
TRBV20-1	NA	NA	TRBJ2-5	TGCAGTGCTAGAGGGGGCCTCCACCGGGAGCAGTACTTC	CSARGGLHREQYF
TRBV5-5	TRBD1	many	TRBJ1-5	TGTGCCAGCAGCAGTGACAGGGCGTATAATCAGCCCCAGCATTTT	CASSSDRAYNQPQHF
TRBV25-1	NA	NA	TRBJ1-1	TGTGCCAGCAGTGAATATTCGTTTAGCGGTGGCACTGAAGCTTTCTTT	CASSEYSFSGGTEAFF
TRBV6-5	NA	many	TRBJ2-4	TGTGCCAGCAGTAACCGGGACACCTTTGGGCGCGACATTCAGTACTTC	CASSNRDTFGRDIQYF
TRBV9	NA	NA	TRBJ1-1	TGTGCCAGCAGCGTAGGATGGAGGGGTCCGTCCGGCACTGAAGCTTTCTTT	CASSVGWRGPSGTEAFF
TRBV20-1	NA	NA	TRBJ1-6	TGCAGTGCGATAATCGGGACGCCCCATTCACCCCTCCACTTT	CSAIIGTPHSPLHF
TRBV5-1	TRBD1	few	TRBJ1-2	TGCGCCAGCAGCGCCACAACGACAGGGGCTAACTATGGCTACACCTTC	CASSATTTGANYGYTF
TRBV20-1	NA	few	TRBJ2-3	TGCAGTGCCCAGGTCGGGAGCTCCACAGATACGCAGTATTTT	CSAQVGSSTDTQYF
TRBV21-1	NA	NA	TRBJ1-2	TGTGCCATTACCGGGACTTCCTATGGCTACACCTTC	CAITGTSYGYTF
TRBV7-9	NA	NA	TRBJ2-1	TGTGCCAGCAGCCCGGTGGTGGGGGATAACTACAATGAGCAGTTCTTC	CASSPVVGDNYNEQFF
TRBV6-1	NA	NA	TRBJ1-2	TGTGCCGGCAACCCCCGGGGGATCTATGGCTACACCTTC	CAGNPRGIYGYTF
TRBV30	NA	few	TRBJ2-3	TGTGCCTGGAGTGTACAATGGGATACGCAGTATTTT	CAWSVQWDTQYF
TRBV12-3/TRBV12-4	NA	many	TRBJ1-4	TGTGCCAGCAGTTTAAGTGCCGGGGAAAAACTGTTTTTT	CASSLSAGEKLFF
TRBV5-1	TRBD2	NA	TRBJ2-5	TGCGCCAGCAGCTGGGAGGGACCTAAAGAAGAGACCCAGTACTTC	CASSWEGPKEETQYF
TRBV5-1	NA	few	TRBJ2-3	TGCGCCAGCAGCGGGTGGGCTAGCGCTGACACAGATACGCAGTATTTT	CASSGWASADTDTQYF
TRBV9	NA	NA	TRBJ2-7	TGTGCCAGCAGCGTAAGGTTCGAATCCTACGAGCAGTACTTC	CASSVRFESYEQYF
TRBV12-3/TRBV12-4	NA	NA	TRBJ1-1	TGTGCCAGCAGGGACAGACCGATGAACACTGAAGCTTTCTTT	CASRDRPMNTEAFF
TRBV14	NA	NA	TRBJ1-6	TGTGCCAGCAGCCGGACAGAGAACTCACCCCTCCACTTT	CASSRTENSPLHF
TRBV6-6	NA	NA	TRBJ1-2	TGTGCCAGCAGTTACACGGAAAACTATGGCTACACCTTC	CASSYTENYGYTF
TRBV4-1	NA	many	TRBJ2-7	TGCGCCAGCAGCCAAGATCTGCTTGGGGCTTACGAGCAGTACTTC	CASSQDLLGAYEQYF
TRBV9	NA	NA	TRBJ2-3	TGTGCCAGCATGAGGGGGGACAGCTACACAGATACGCAGTATTTT	CASMRGDSYTDTQYF
TRBV4-3	TRBD2	few	TRBJ2-3	TGCGCCAGCAGCCAACAGCCCCGGCGGGGGTCAGATACGCAGTATTTT	CASSQQPRRGSDTQYF
TRBV7-2	NA	few	TRBJ2-1	TGTGCCAGCAGCTTCCTCCCGGATACCCCTTACAATGAGCAGTTCTTC	CASSFLPDTPYNEQFF
TRBV2	TRBD1	NA	TRBJ1-1	TGTGCCAGCAGGACAGGGGGGACTCGGACTGAAGCTTTCTTT	CASRTGGTRTEAFF
TRBV5-1	TRBD1	NA	TRBJ1-1	TGCGCCAGCGGACGGGACAGAGTGATGAACACTGAAGCTTTCTTT	CASGRDRVMNTEAFF
TRBV7-9	TRBD1	NA	TRBJ1-2	TGTGCCAACAGCTTAAAAGGGACAGGGGAAAGGGGCTATGGCTACACCTTC	CANSLKGTGERGYGYTF
TRBV7-9	NA	few	TRBJ2-5	TGTGCCAGCACCTTCACAGGGATTGAGACCCAGTACTTC	CASTFTGIETQYF
TRBV4-1	TRBD2	NA	TRBJ2-5	TGCGCCAGCAGCCAAGATTGGGGGGCGGGGGGCGCCCAAGCAGAGACCCAGTACTTC	CASSQDWGAGGAQAETQYF
TRBV6-5	NA	NA	TRBJ2-1	TGTGCCAGCAGTTACTCACCCCCGAGTCGGAACCAAGAGACCCAGTTCTTC	CASSYSPPSRNQETQFF
TRBV6-6	NA	NA	TRBJ2-1	TGTGCCAACAATCCCTTAGGAAGCTCCTACAATGAGCAGTTCTTC	CANNPLGSSYNEQFF
TRBV15	NA	NA	TRBJ1-6	TGTGCCACCAGCAGAGAGCCCTTGGTACAGTCAAATTCACCCCTCCACTTT	CATSREPLVQSNSPLHF
TRBV5-5	NA	NA	TRBJ1-1	TGTGCCAGCAGCTTGGTCGTTGGAGAGAACACTGAAGCTTTCTTT	CASSLVVGENTEAFF
TRBV9	NA	NA	TRBJ2-2	TGTGCCAGCAGCGTAGAGCGCGGGGTCACCGGGGAGCTGTTTTTT	CASSVERGVTGELFF
TRBV4-2	TRBD2	few	TRBJ2-1	TGTGCCAGCAGCCAAGGAGGGAGTTCGGGGGGGCCTGGGGAGCAGTTCTTC	CASSQGGSSGGPGEQFF
TRBV12-3/TRBV12-4	TRBD2	NA	TRBJ2-1	TGTCCCAGCACCGTTTTACGGGGGGACGACAATGAGCAGTTCTTC	CPSTVLRGDDNEQFF
TRBV7-2	NA	NA	TRBJ2-1	TGTGCCAGCAGCCAAAGGGTAACAACCAACAATGAGCAGTTCTTC	CASSQRVTTNNEQFF
TRBV6-5	TRBD1	NA	TRBJ1-2	TGTGCCAGCAGTTACTCGATTCTCGCGGGACAGGATTTTCGTGGCTACACCTTC	CASSYSILAGQDFRGYTF
TRBV10-3	NA	many	TRBJ1-2	TGTGCCATCAGTGTAGGTCGGGATGGCTACACCTTC	CAISVGRDGYTF
TRBV29-1	TRBD1	NA	TRBJ1-4	TGCAGCGGGCGGACAGGCGGGGAAAAACTGTTTTTT	CSGRTGGEKLFF
TRBV20-1	NA	few	TRBJ1-2	TGCAGTGCTAGATGGGGGGCCGAAGACTATGGCTACACCTTC	CSARWGAEDYGYTF
TRBV7-9	TRBD2	NA	TRBJ2-7	TGTGCCAGCAGCCCCTCGGGACTAGCGGATTCGTGGGATGAGCAGTACTTC	CASSPSGLADSWDEQYF
TRBV28	NA	NA	TRBJ2-7	TGTGCCAGCAGATGGACGGCCGCCTACGAGCAGTACTTC	CASRWTAAYEQYF